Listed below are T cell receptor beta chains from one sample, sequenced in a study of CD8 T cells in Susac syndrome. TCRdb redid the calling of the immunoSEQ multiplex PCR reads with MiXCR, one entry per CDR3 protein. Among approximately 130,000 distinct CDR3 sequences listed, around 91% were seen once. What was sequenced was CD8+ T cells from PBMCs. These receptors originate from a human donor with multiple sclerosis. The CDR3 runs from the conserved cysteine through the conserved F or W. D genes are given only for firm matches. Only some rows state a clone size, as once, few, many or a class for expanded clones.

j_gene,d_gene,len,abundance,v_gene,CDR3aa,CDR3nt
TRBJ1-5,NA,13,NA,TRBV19,CASSVTEVQPQHF,TGTGCCAGTAGTGTCACTGAAGTTCAGCCCCAGCATTTT
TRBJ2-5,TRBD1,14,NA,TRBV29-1,CSTSGTGLQETQYF,TGCAGCACGTCCGGGACAGGGTTACAAGAGACCCAGTACTTC
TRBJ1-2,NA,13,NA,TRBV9,CASSVDANYGYTF,TGTGCCAGCAGCGTAGATGCTAACTATGGCTACACCTTC
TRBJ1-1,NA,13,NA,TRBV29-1,CSVERGAGTEAFF,TGCAGCGTTGAACGGGGGGCCGGCACTGAAGCTTTCTTT
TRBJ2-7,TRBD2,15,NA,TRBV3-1,CASSQGKREIYEQYF,TGTGCCAGCAGCCAGGGCAAGCGGGAGATATACGAGCAGTACTTC
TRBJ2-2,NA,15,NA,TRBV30,CAWSVLGMDTGELFF,TGTGCCTGGAGTGTACTCGGGATGGACACCGGGGAGCTGTTTTTT
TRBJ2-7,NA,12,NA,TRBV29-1,CSVRDTTYEQYF,TGCAGCGTAAGGGACACTACCTACGAGCAGTACTTC
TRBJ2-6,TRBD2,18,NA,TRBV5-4,CASREGLAGAGGANVLTF,TGTGCCAGCAGGGAAGGACTAGCGGGAGCGGGTGGGGCCAACGTCCTGACTTTC
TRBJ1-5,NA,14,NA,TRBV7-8,CASSLSLSTQPQHF,TGTGCCAGCAGCTTAAGCCTTTCGACTCAGCCCCAGCATTTT
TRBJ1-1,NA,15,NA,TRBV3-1,CASSQEYRLGTEAFF,TGTGCCAGCAGCCAAGAGTACAGGTTGGGCACTGAAGCTTTCTTT
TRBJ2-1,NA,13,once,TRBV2,CASSEVSYNEQFF,TGTGCCAGCAGTGAAGTATCTTACAATGAGCAGTTCTTC
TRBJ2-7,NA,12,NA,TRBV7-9,CASSSPAGEQYF,TGTGCCAGCAGCTCCCCAGCGGGCGAGCAGTACTTC
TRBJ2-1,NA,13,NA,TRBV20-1,CSARYGSYNEQFF,TGCAGTGCTAGGTACGGCTCCTACAATGAGCAGTTCTTC
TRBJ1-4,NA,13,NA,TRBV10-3,CATGRTANEKLFF,TGTGCCACGGGAAGAACGGCTAATGAAAAACTGTTTTTT
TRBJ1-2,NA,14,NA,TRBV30,CAWSHNSGSRGYTF,TGTGCCTGGAGTCACAACTCCGGGTCCCGGGGCTACACCTTC
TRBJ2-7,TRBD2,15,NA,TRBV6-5,CASSLGRGEYYEQYF,TGTGCCAGCAGTTTAGGGCGGGGGGAATACTACGAGCAGTACTTC
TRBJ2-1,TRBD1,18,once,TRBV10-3,CAIGGPGTVLGDRHEQFF,TGTGCCATCGGGGGCCCAGGGACAGTTCTAGGGGATCGGCATGAGCAGTTCTTC
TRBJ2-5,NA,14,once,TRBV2,CASSPDPDMETQYF,TGTGCCAGCAGCCCGGACCCAGACATGGAGACCCAGTACTTC
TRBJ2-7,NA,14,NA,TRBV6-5,CASFDRTGLHEQYF,TGTGCCAGCTTCGACCGAACAGGGTTGCACGAGCAGTACTTC
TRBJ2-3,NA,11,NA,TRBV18,CASSYLGWQYF,TGTGCCAGCTCATATCTTGGATGGCAGTATTTT
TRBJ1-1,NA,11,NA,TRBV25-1,CASRIQGEAFF,TGTGCCAGCAGGATTCAGGGTGAAGCTTTCTTT
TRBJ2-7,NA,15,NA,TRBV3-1,CASGRTLDRPYEQYF,TGTGCCAGCGGTCGGACCCTGGACAGACCTTACGAGCAGTACTTC
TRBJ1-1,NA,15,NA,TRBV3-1,CASSQDPGVWTEAFF,TGTGCCAGCAGCCAAGATCCGGGGGTATGGACTGAAGCTTTCTTT
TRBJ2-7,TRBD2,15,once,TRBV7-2,CASSLDPSGRNEQYF,TGTGCCAGCAGCTTAGACCCTAGCGGGAGGAACGAGCAGTACTTC
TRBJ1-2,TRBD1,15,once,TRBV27,CASSFVGTGVNGYTF,TGTGCCAGCAGTTTCGTCGGGACAGGGGTAAATGGCTACACCTTC
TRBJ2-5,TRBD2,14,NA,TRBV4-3,CASSEAGGQETQYF,TGCGCCAGCAGCGAGGCGGGAGGGCAAGAGACCCAGTACTTC
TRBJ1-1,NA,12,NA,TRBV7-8,CASSIQGAEAFF,TGTGCCAGCAGCATTCAGGGCGCTGAAGCTTTCTTT
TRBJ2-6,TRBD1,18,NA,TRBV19,CAKHGTGLIIPGANVLTF,TGTGCTAAGCACGGGACAGGGCTCATTATCCCTGGGGCCAACGTCCTGACTTTC
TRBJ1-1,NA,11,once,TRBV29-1,CSVDRNTEAFF,TGCAGCGTTGACCGGAACACTGAAGCTTTCTTT
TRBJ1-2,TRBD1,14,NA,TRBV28,CASSFQGGDYGYTF,TGTGCCAGCAGTTTTCAGGGGGGTGACTATGGCTACACCTTC
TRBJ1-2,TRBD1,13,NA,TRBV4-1,CASSHWTGYGYTF,TGCGCCAGCAGCCACTGGACAGGCTATGGCTACACCTTC
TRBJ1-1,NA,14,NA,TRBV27,CASSQISPYTEAFF,TGTGCCAGCAGTCAAATTTCTCCCTACACTGAAGCTTTCTTT
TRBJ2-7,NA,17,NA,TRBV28,CASHYKTGSPRDNEQYF,TGTGCCAGCCATTATAAAACGGGGTCCCCGCGGGATAACGAGCAGTACTTC
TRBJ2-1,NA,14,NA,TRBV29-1,CSVPDRSSYNEQFF,TGCAGCGTACCCGACAGGAGCTCCTACAATGAGCAGTTCTTC
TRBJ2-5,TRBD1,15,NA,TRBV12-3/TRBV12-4,CASSRTGASQETQYF,TGTGCCAGCAGTAGAACAGGGGCATCTCAAGAGACCCAGTACTTC
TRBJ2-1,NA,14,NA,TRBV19,CASAGGIVFNEQFF,TGTGCCAGTGCCGGCGGGATCGTCTTTAATGAGCAGTTCTTC
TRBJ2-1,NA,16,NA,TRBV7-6,CASSLGGAVRFGEQFF,TGTGCCAGCAGCTTGGGGGGGGCTGTAAGGTTTGGTGAGCAGTTCTTC
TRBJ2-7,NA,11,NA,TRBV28,CASSSGGEQYF,TGTGCCAGCAGTTCTGGAGGAGAGCAGTACTTC
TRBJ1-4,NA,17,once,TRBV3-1,CASSQENTPSTNEKLFF,TGTGCCAGCAGCCAAGAAAACACTCCTTCAACTAATGAAAAACTGTTTTTT
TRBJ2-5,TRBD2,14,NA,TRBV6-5,CASSPGTSGETQYF,TGTGCCAGCAGTCCCGGGACTAGCGGTGAGACCCAGTACTTC
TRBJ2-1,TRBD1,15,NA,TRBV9,CASTVSGTGNNEQFF,TGTGCCAGCACCGTCTCCGGGACAGGAAACAATGAGCAGTTCTTC
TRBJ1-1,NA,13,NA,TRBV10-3,CAISEGRGTEAFF,TGTGCCATCAGTGAGGGACGGGGCACTGAAGCTTTCTTT